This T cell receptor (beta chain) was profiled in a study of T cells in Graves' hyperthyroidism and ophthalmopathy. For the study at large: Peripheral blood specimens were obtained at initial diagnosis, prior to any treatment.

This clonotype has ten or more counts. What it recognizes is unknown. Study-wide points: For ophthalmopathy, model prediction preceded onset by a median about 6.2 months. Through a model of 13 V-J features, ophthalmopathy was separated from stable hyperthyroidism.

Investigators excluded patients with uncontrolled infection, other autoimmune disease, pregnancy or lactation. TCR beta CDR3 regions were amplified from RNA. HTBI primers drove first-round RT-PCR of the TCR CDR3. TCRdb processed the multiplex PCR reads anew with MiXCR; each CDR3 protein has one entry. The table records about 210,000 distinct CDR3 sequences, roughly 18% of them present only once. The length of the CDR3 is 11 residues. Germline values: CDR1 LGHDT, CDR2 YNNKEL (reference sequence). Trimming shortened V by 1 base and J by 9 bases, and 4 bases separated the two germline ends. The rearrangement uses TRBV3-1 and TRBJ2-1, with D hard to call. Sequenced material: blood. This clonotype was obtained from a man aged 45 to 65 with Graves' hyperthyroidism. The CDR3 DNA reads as TGTGCCAGCAGCCAAGTCGCTGAGCAGTTCTTC. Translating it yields CASSQVAEQFF.